Sequencing of this T cell receptor (beta chain) was carried out in a study of cytomegalovirus exposure and HLA in healthy donors. Primers for the PCR totalled 60 Vbeta and 13 Jbeta. Using immunoSEQ multiplex PCR, the repertoire was profiled, and TCRdb retains in-frame clones only, with some absent. There are 65,000 to 85,000 clones in the sample, with approximately 1.6% held by the top ten. The germline V gene has CDR1 SGDLS and CDR2 YYNGEE. V lost 0 bases to trimming and J lost 2 bases; unmatched junction nucleotides: 4. This CDR3 comprises 15 residues. The sequence came from a woman aged 55-69 years in good health and CMV-seronegative. The chain has TRBV9 and TRBJ2-7; TRBD1 matches at 8 bases. The sequenced sample consisted of PBMCs. The chain's CDR3 is CASSVGGDRTYEQYF. In nucleotides, the CDR3 is TGTGCCAGCAGCGTAGGAGGGGACAGGACCTACGAGCAGTACTTC.